This T cell receptor beta chain emerged from a study of long-term antiretroviral therapy in people with HIV. Study as a whole: Earliest sampling preceded the 2015 immediate-ART recommendation by about a decade.

Samples were assayed with immunoSEQ v3.0 at survey level. Sequencing had a target that covered roughly 35,000-55,000 T-cell genomes per sample. Sequencing was performed with immunoSEQ multiplex PCR; in TCRdb, only in-frame clones are kept and a portion is missing. The sample consists of tens of thousands of clones, 80% to 90% of them appearing once. This clone has just one count. In the United States, treatment was given to all participants with HIV. The TCR was taken from a man over 45 with HIV. Sequencing was performed on unsorted PBMCs, taken around 5 years before starting antiretroviral therapy.

CDR3 bases: TGCGCCAGCAGCCTGACAGGGTATGAAGCTTTCTTT. Encoded protein: CASSLTGYEAFF. The chain recombines TRBV5-1 with TRBJ1-1, with 7 bases fitting TRBD1. V shed 4 bases and J 7 bases; nucleotides not matched to a gene: 4. Germline CDR1 is SGHRS and CDR2 is YFSETQ. The CDR3 loop spans 12 amino acids.